The 7 T cell receptor beta chains reported below all come from one sample, sequenced in a study of blood T cell repertoires in COVID-19. Produced via immunoSEQ multiplex PCR; TCRdb's table is partial and in-frame only. The sample has 220,000 or so clones, 80% to 90% seen once. Sequenced: peripheral blood. The receptors stem from a man younger than 40 with active or convalescent COVID-19.

This chain links TRBV5-4 with TRBJ2-3; TRBD2 is a possible D gene (7 bases). The germline V gene encodes CDR1 SGHNT and CDR2 YYREEE (reference sequence). The CDR3 spans 17 residues. V was trimmed by 3 bases and J by 5 bases, leaving 22 bases between them. In DNA form, the CDR3 reads TGTGCCAGCAGCTCGGGCGGTGAGGGGGGGATTCGAGATACGCAGTATTTT. The encoded protein is CASSSGGEGGIRDTQYF.

This clone was seen just once. The chain links TRBV28 to TRBJ2-3, with 8 bases aligning to TRBD1. This CDR3 has 23 residues. V lost 2 bases to trimming and J lost 4 bases; unmatched junction nucleotides: 29. Germline V lookup: CDR1 MDHEN, CDR2 SYDVKM. CDR3 amino acids: CASSLDFGQGVVSGPGQSDTQYF. The CDR3 DNA sequence: TGTGCCAGCAGTTTAGACTTCGGACAGGGTGTCGTTTCGGGGCCTGGGCAGTCAGATACGCAGTATTTT.

The chain couples TRBV19 to TRBJ2-7; maybe TRBD2 (6 bases). This CDR3 spans 16 amino acids. Germline values: CDR1 LNHDA, CDR2 SQIVND (reference sequence). Trimming removed 5 bases from V and 2 bases from J, with 19 bases in between. CDR3 coding DNA: TGTGCCAGTAGTCCGTGGGGTAGCGGAAACCCCTACGAGCAGTACTTC. Translated, it gives CASSPWGSGNPYEQYF.

V is TRBV20-1 and J is TRBJ2-3; D is unresolved. The CDR3 consists of 10 residues. Trimming left V 6 bases short and J 6 bases short, with 7 bases between. Germline loops: CDR1 DFQATT, CDR2 SNEGSKA (reference sequence). CDR3: CSARRDTQYF. CDR3 DNA: TGCAGTGCCAGACGGGATACGCAGTATTTT.

This chain connects TRBV7-2 to TRBJ1-5, with D possibly being TRBD1 (6 bases). Germline lookup yields CDR1 SGHTA and CDR2 FQGNSA. CDR3 length: 14 residues. The ends were cut back, 3 bases at V and 6 bases at J, with 12 bases in the middle. The CDR3 nucleotides read TGTGCCAGCAGCTTCAGGGAAGGGGGTCAGCCCCAGCATTTT. It encodes CASSFREGGQPQHF.

The chain links TRBV7-2 to TRBJ2-1; D remains ambiguous. The CDR3 consists of 14 residues. Trimming removed 3 bases at V and 3 bases at J, with 9 bases between. Germline CDR1 is SGHTA and CDR2 is FQGNSA. CDR3 residues: CASSFPGGYNEQFF. The DNA for the CDR3 is TGTGCCAGCAGCTTCCCTGGCGGCTACAATGAGCAGTTCTTC.

The chain combines TRBV4-1 with TRBJ2-7, with a weak D call TRBD1 (5 bases). CDR3 length equals 14 residues. V gave up 4 bases and J gave up 1 base, with 11 bases separating them. Germline V CDR1 and CDR2: MGHRA, YSYEKL. In DNA, the CDR3 is TGCGCCAGCAGCCCGATTCAGGGTTCCTACGAGCAGTACTTC. This codes for CASSPIQGSYEQYF.